This TCR beta chain was captured in a study of tumor and adjacent non-tumor tissue in lung cancer (dated by TCRdb to the late 2010s). Study-wide context: Patients with adenocarcinoma (approximately 13), squamous cell carcinoma (2) and small cell lung cancer (1) were included in the cohort. Bulk TCRbeta repertoires were compared between lung tumor tissue and matched distant non-tumor lung tissue obtained from 15 lung cancer patients. The 15 enrolled patients, of whom around 10 were men and 5 were women, were aged about 31 to 80 years and were diagnosed with TNM stage I to III disease. Sequencing generated a total of 130,000,000 or so productive TCRbeta reads, averaging about 4.17 million reads per sample. TCRbeta CDR3 sequencing was performed on roughly 32 paired specimens, with one tumor sample and one normal lung sample collected per patient. Summary of the overall study and its limitations: With only 15 patients in the cohort, the authors noted that larger samples and more detailed clinical data are needed. The top 100 clones accounted for a significantly larger cumulative portion of the repertoire in normal lung than in tumor tissue. The methods do not name the sequencing platform or mention unique molecular identifiers. Peripheral blood was not sequenced, so blood TCRbeta repertoires were not examined in the lung cancer patients of the study. Younger patients had significantly higher TCR diversity, and higher tumor TCR diversity was associated with shorter overall and disease-free survival. Tumor tissue showed significantly greater TCR diversity (inverse Simpson) than normal lung tissue (about 400 vs 150, P = 0.0075, Mann-Whitney U test).

The receptor library was made with multiplex PCR. The run used an Illumina HiSeq 2500. TCRbeta libraries were constructed through three rounds of nested PCR with primers (Table S4) according to protocols adapted from ARM-PCR. Before sequencing, PCR products of 200-500 bp were cut from the gel and purified using the QIAquick gel extraction kit. The source study handled its data this way. Trimmomatic was used to clean the reads, FLASH merged the cleaned reads into complete CDR3 sequences, and MiTCR assigned the sequences to V(D)J germline segments. Clonal diversity was calculated as the inverse Simpson's index using VDJtools. In-frame sequences lacking a premature stop codon were counted as productive reads. TCRdb reran the public reads through fastp at Q25 and MiXCR, keeping productive beta chains. Each CDR3 protein gets just one entry, which takes the most common genes and DNA from the rows behind it. The V and J calls follow TCRdb's processing rather than the paper's. Counted in this sample were approximately 79,000 distinct CDR3 sequences; approximately 82% of them appeared once. The ten largest clones capture approximately 40% of the sample.

Note on this clonotype: What antigen it recognizes has not been identified. Sequence at one end of the junction differs from germline and may be a read error.

The CDR3 measures 16 amino acids from cysteine to phenylalanine. Only CDR3 DNA remains: 48 bases, in frame from the first base. Looking up the germline V gene yields CDR1 SGHNT and CDR2 YENEEA. RNA was extracted from bulk unsorted tissue and checked for quality with a NanoDrop ND-1000 and an Agilent 2100. Normal lung samples were distant non-tumor tissue taken more than 3 cm from the tumor edge. Newly diagnosed lung cancer patients without prior chemotherapy who had been admitted for thoracic surgery in China between August and November 2014 were enrolled as donors. The study excluded patients who had received radiotherapy or chemotherapy before or who had another cancer at the same time. Pieces of surgical tissue measuring roughly 1-2.1 cm3 were kept in RNAlater solution and held at -80 degrees C until needed.

The sequence was obtained from a man between 65 and 79 years old with non-small cell lung cancer. The V and J genes are TRBV11-3 and TRBJ1-1; the D gene is not confidently resolved. The material sequenced was distant non-tumor lung tissue. The nucleotide sequence is given as TGTGCCGGCAGCTTCCGGGATAGAACCCTGAATACTGGAGCTTTCTTT. It is translated as CAGSFRDRTLNTGAFF.